The text below deals with one T cell receptor beta chain. Its antigen remains unidentified. This sample is drawn from a study of T cell responses to AZD1222 COVID-19 vaccine. Study-level information: The study pooled second doses at about 4 or about 12 weeks. Study-level results: Of the AZD1222 recipients, only six or seven were seropositive at baseline. Dominant at 160-218 and 743-854, vaccine-associated CD4 TCRs also spanned spike. Donors were largely white British and mainly female; clonal diversity was possibly underestimated.

Assay used: immunoSEQ multiplex PCR; TCRdb lists only in-frame clones, some missing. The sample lists roughly 130,000 clones, about 91% occurring once. CDR1 SGHNT and CDR2 YENEEA come from the germline V gene. The CDR3 sequence is 15 residues long. With V trimmed by 5 bases and J by 7 bases, 8 bases remained unmatched. This clonotype was obtained from an adult in good health. The chain combines TRBV11-3 with TRBJ2-1; TRBD2 matches at 10 bases. The sample consisted of peripheral blood, taken on day 0 of AZD1222 vaccination. The CDR3 DNA reads as TGTGCCAGCAGCCGATCGGGACTAGCGATTAATGAGCAGTTCTTC. Its protein is CASSRSGLAINEQFF. Full variable domain (remainder filled in from reference TRBV11-3 and TRBJ2-1): EAGVVQSPRYKIIEKKQPVAFWCNPISGHNTLYWYLQNLGQGPELLIRYENEEAVDDSQLPKDRFSAERLKGVDSTLKIQPAELGDSAVYLCASSRSGLAINEQFFGPGTRLTVL.